This T cell receptor (beta chain) is drawn from a study of blood T cell repertoires in COVID-19. Whole-study context: PBMCs, B-cell-depleted T cells, or T cells were the source of the cDNA or gDNA that made up the material.

The CDR3 has 14 amino acids. The V gene end was trimmed by 3 bases and the J gene end by 4 bases; junction bases not matched to a gene: 6. Germline V gene data show CDR1 as SQVTM and CDR2 as ANQGSEA. Exposed participants encountered a COVID-19 case during the 2 weeks preceding study entry. Data came from immunoSEQ multiplex PCR; TCRdb stores just in-frame clones and leaves some out. This table has 250,000 or so clones, around 90% appearing once. The receptor comes from a woman aged 40 to 49 who had been exposed to COVID-19. Material: PBMCs or T cells enriched from blood (not recorded which). This chain links TRBV29-1 with TRBJ1-2, with 9 bases matching TRBD1. The CDR3 spells CSVEGQGLPYGYTF. CDR3 bases: TGCAGCGTTGAGGGACAGGGCCTCCCCTATGGCTACACCTTC.